The present TCR beta chain was sequenced within a study of blood T cells in healthy people across ages. The CDR3 extends over 18 amino acids. The germline gives CDR1 LGHNA, CDR2 YSLEER. V lost 0 bases to trimming and J lost 2 bases; unmatched junction nucleotides: 9. Donors were systemically healthy Caucasian individuals from Russia aged roughly 6 to 100 years. Investigators took 8.5 to 10 milliliters of peripheral blood from every donor. With a J-beta primer mix and a sample-barcoded 5' primer, a second PCR ran about 7 to 11 cycles. Any given sample supplied a minimum of 3 million CDR3-containing paired-end reads. In TCRdb, the 5' RACE reads were re-called with MiXCR into one record per CDR3 protein. The table lists around 1,800,000 distinct CDR3 sequences, around 40% of them singletons, with roughly 24% in the top ten.

V is TRBV4-3 and J is TRBJ2-3; 9 positions agree with TRBD2. Sequencing was performed on blood. The clonotype comes from a human donor in good health. CDR3 sequence (DNA): TGCGCCAGCAGCCAAGACCGAAGCGGGGGGATAAACACAGATACGCAGTATTTT. It encodes CASSQDRSGGINTDTQYF.